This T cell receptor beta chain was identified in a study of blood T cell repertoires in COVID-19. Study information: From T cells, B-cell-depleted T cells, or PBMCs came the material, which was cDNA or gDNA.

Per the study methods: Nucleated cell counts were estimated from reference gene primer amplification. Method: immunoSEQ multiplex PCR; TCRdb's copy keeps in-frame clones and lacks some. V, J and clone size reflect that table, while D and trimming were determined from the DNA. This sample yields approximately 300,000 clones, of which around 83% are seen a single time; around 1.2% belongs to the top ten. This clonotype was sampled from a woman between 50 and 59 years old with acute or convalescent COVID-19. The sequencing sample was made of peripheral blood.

CDR3 in amino acids: CASSGVSYEQYF. CDR3 coding DNA: TGTGCCTCATCCGGGGTTTCCTACGAGCAGTACTTC. V and J are TRBV10-3 and TRBJ2-7, with D perhaps matching TRBD2 (5 bases). The germline CDR1 and CDR2 sequences are ENHRY and SYGVKD. V gave up 11 bases and J gave up 1 base, with 12 bases separating them. This CDR3 has 12 residues.